These T cell receptor beta chains were read from a single sample in a study of persistence of HIV-infected CD4 T cells. Their cognate antigens are unknown. Assay used: immunoSEQ multiplex PCR; TCRdb lists only in-frame clones, some missing. The table shows approximately 65,000 clones, with over 60% occurring only once. This sample comprised CD4+ T cells sorted from PBMCs after approximately 18-hour stimulation, obtained from a patient who received antiretroviral therapy. These receptors originate from an adult man with HIV who was CMV-seropositive. The CDR3 runs from the conserved cysteine through the conserved F or W. A D gene is named only where the DNA matches it firmly. Clone size appears in some rows only: once, few, many, or a class for an expanded clone.

J gene,V gene,D gene,clone size,CDR3 protein,CDR3 DNA
TRBJ1-1,TRBV6-5,.,.,CASSWGTATEAFF,TGTGCCAGCAGTTGGGGGACGGCCACTGAAGCTTTCTTT
TRBJ2-2,TRBV24-1,TRBD2,.,CATSDSPRLAGRTGELFF,TGTGCCACCAGTGATTCCCCCCGACTAGCGGGGAGGACCGGGGAGCTGTTTTTT
TRBJ1-1,TRBV28,.,.,CASTLPGVQNTEAFF,TGTGCCAGCACCCTACCCGGGGTACAGAACACTGAAGCTTTCTTT
TRBJ1-2,TRBV19,.,.,CASSKQGLSGYTF,TGTGCCAGTAGTAAACAGGGCCTCAGTGGCTACACCTTC
TRBJ2-1,TRBV3-1/TRBV3-2,TRBD1,.,CASRDSWAGEQFF,TGTGCCAGCCGGGACAGTTGGGCCGGTGAGCAGTTCTTC
TRBJ2-3,TRBV4-2,TRBD2,once,CASSPAGGGTDTQYF,TGTGCCAGCAGCCCAGCGGGGGGGGGCACAGATACGCAGTATTTT
TRBJ2-3,TRBV29-1,TRBD2,.,CSVILAGGGDTQYF,TGCAGCGTCATACTAGCGGGGGGTGGAGATACGCAGTATTTT
TRBJ2-2,TRBV11-2,.,.,CASSLEAGNTGELFF,TGTGCCAGCAGCTTAGAAGCGGGGAACACCGGGGAGCTGTTTTTT
TRBJ1-1,TRBV7-9,.,few,CASSLQGANTEAFF,TGTGCCAGCAGCTTACAGGGTGCGAACACTGAAGCTTTCTTT
TRBJ1-6,TRBV7-6,.,.,CASSPSSGGRNSPLHF,TGTGCCAGCAGCCCCAGTAGCGGGGGCCGTAATTCACCCCTCCACTTT
TRBJ1-1,TRBV30,.,.,CAWKAGPRRDRRNTEAFF,TGTGCCTGGAAGGCTGGACCCCGGAGGGATCGTCGGAACACTGAAGCTTTCTTT
TRBJ1-5,TRBV2,TRBD1,few,CASSAGQGDQPQHF,TGTGCCAGCAGTGCAGGGCAGGGGGATCAGCCCCAGCATTTT
TRBJ1-6,TRBV6-5,TRBD1,few,CASRGGSNSPLHF,TGTGCCAGCAGAGGGGGCAGTAATTCACCCCTCCACTTT
TRBJ2-2,TRBV28,TRBD1,.,CASSPTGTGSRELFF,TGTGCCAGCAGCCCCACCGGGACAGGGTCGAGGGAGCTGTTTTTT
TRBJ1-1,TRBV5-1,.,.,CASSLTTTGNTEAFF,TGCGCCAGCAGCTTGACAACGACAGGGAACACTGAAGCTTTCTTT
TRBJ1-3,TRBV18,.,.,CASSPTDSFSGNTIYF,TGTGCCAGCTCACCAACGGACAGCTTCTCTGGAAACACCATATATTTT
TRBJ2-7,TRBV6-5,TRBD1,.,CASRGQWEHSYEQYF,TGTGCCAGCAGGGGACAGTGGGAACACTCCTACGAGCAGTACTTC
TRBJ1-1,TRBV6-5,.,.,CASTSWGVLTEAFF,TGTGCCAGCACTTCCTGGGGGGTCCTCACTGAAGCTTTCTTT
TRBJ2-3,TRBV18,TRBD2,.,CASSPLRLAGVNTDTQYF,TGTGCCAGCTCACCCCTTAGACTAGCGGGGGTGAACACAGATACGCAGTATTTT
TRBJ2-3,TRBV6-5,.,.,CASSRDVPGDTQYF,TGTGCCAGCAGCAGGGATGTCCCCGGAGATACGCAGTATTTT
TRBJ2-7,TRBV24-1,.,few,CATSPRGGNSYEQYF,TGTGCCACCAGTCCTAGAGGAGGGAACTCCTACGAGCAGTACTTC
TRBJ1-2,TRBV2,TRBD1,.,CASRVGQGNYGYTF,TGTGCCAGCAGGGTCGGACAGGGCAACTATGGCTACACCTTC
TRBJ1-6,TRBV3-1/TRBV3-2,.,.,CASSQGINSPLHF,TGTGCCAGCAGCCAGGGCATTAATTCACCCCTCCACTTT
TRBJ1-6,TRBV9,.,.,CASSVRGSSYNSPLHF,TGTGCCAGCAGCGTACGCGGATCCTCCTATAATTCACCCCTCCACTTT
TRBJ2-3,TRBV6-5,.,.,CASSYVAGVLDTQYF,TGTGCCAGCAGTTACGTGGCTGGGGTTTTAGATACGCAGTATTTT
TRBJ1-2,TRBV24-1,TRBD1,.,CATSDFRTGGQEGGYTF,TGTGCCACCAGTGATTTCCGGACAGGGGGCCAGGAAGGTGGCTACACCTTC
TRBJ2-3,TRBV12-3/TRBV12-4,.,once,CASSLVGGDTQYF,TGTGCCAGCAGTTTAGTTGGGGGGGATACGCAGTATTTT
TRBJ2-4,TRBV3-1/TRBV3-2,TRBD1,.,CASSQSGTGVFRIQYF,TGTGCCAGCAGCCAATCCGGGACAGGGGTTTTTCGCATTCAGTACTTC
TRBJ2-5,TRBV5-8,TRBD1,.,CASSSRTGGIETQYF,TGTGCCAGCAGCTCCAGAACAGGGGGCATCGAGACCCAGTACTTC
TRBJ1-1,TRBV3-1/TRBV3-2,TRBD1,.,CASSPYRGQNTEAFF,TGTGCCAGCAGCCCTTACAGGGGCCAGAACACTGAAGCTTTCTTT